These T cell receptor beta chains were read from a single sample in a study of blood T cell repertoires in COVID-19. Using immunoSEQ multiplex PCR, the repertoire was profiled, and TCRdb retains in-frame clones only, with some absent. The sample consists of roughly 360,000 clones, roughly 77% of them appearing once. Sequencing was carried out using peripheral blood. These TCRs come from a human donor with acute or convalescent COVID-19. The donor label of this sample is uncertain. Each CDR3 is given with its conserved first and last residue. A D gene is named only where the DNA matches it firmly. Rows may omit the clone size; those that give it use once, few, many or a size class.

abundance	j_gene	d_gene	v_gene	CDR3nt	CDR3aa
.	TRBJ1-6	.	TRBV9	TGTGCCAGCAGCGCCAGGGCCTCAAACTATAATTCACCCCTCCACTTT	CASSARASNYNSPLHF
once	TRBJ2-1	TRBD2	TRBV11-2	TGTGCCAGCAGCCCTAGCCGGGGGGGCGGGGAGCAGTTCTTC	CASSPSRGGGEQFF
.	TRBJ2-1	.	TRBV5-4	TGTGCCAGCAGCTTGGATCTGGTCGCGAATGAGCAGTTCTTC	CASSLDLVANEQFF
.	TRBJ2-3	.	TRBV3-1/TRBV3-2	TGTGCCAGCAGCCAAGATTTTCGAGATACGCAGTATTTT	CASSQDFRDTQYF
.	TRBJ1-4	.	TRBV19	TGTGCCAGTAGTACTTGGACAGCAACTAATGAAAAACTGTTTTTT	CASSTWTATNEKLFF
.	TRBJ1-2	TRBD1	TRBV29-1	TGCAGCGTTGAAGAACCCGGGACAGCTAACTATGGCTACACCTTC	CSVEEPGTANYGYTF
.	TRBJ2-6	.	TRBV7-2	TGTGCCAGCAGCTACAGGATCTCTGGGGCCAACGTCCTGACTTTC	CASSYRISGANVLTF
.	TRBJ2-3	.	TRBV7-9	TGTGCCAGCAGCTCACAGGGTGATACGCAGTATTTT	CASSSQGDTQYF
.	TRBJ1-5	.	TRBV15	TGTGCCACCAGCAGAACAGGGTCTACTCAGCCCCAGCATTTT	CATSRTGSTQPQHF
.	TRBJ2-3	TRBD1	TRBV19	TGTGCCAGTAGTCTTCGACAGGGAACGCAGTATTTT	CASSLRQGTQYF
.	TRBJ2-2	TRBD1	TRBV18	TGTGCCAGCTCTCTGGGACAGACGAACACCGGGGAGCTGTTTTTT	CASSLGQTNTGELFF
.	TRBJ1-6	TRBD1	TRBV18	TGTGCCAGCTCACCAGCCGGCAGGGGGAATTCACCCCTCCACTTT	CASSPAGRGNSPLHF
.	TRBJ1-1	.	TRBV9	TGTGCCAGCAGCGTAGATTGGCTGCCGAACACTGAAGCTTTCTTT	CASSVDWLPNTEAFF
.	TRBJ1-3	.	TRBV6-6	TGTGCCAGCAGACAGGGTTATGGAAACACCATATATTTT	CASRQGYGNTIYF
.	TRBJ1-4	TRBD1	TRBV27	TGTGCCAGCAGCCGCGACAGGGGACTTGCAACTAATGAAAAACTGTTTTTT	CASSRDRGLATNEKLFF
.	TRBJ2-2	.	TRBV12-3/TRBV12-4	TGTGCCAGCACCGGAGACACCGGGGAGCTGTTTTTT	CASTGDTGELFF
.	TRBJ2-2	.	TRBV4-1	TGCGCCAGCAGCTTGGGGCAGAACACCGGGGAGCTGTTTTTT	CASSLGQNTGELFF
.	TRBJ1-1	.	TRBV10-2	TGCGCCAGCAGTATAACCCCAGGCCGGGACATCTTCACTGAAGCTTTCTTT	CASSITPGRDIFTEAFF
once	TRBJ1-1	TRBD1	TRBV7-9	TGTGCCAGCAGCTTACTCGGACAGGGTGGAAGACAAGCTTTCTTT	CASSLLGQGGRQAFF
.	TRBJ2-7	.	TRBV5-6	TGTGCCAGCAGCTTGCAAGTGGGGAGCGAGCAGTACTTC	CASSLQVGSEQYF
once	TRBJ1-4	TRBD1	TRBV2	TGTGCCAGCAAACCAAGCGCAAACAGGGGAGTGGGGGAAATGAAAAAACTGTTTTTT	CASKPSANRGVGEMKKLFF
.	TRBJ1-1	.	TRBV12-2	TGTGCAAGTCGCTTAGTTGGTCGGGGTCAGAGTCTCAGGAGGACTGAAGCTTTCTTT	CASRLVGRGQSLRRTEAFF
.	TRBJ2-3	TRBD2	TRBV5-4	TGTGCCAGCAGCTCCCGGACTAGCGGGAGAGGGGATACGCAGTATTTT	CASSSRTSGRGDTQYF
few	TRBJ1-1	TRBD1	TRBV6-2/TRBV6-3	TGTGCCAGCAGTTCAGCGACAGGGGCGGGCACTGAAGCTTTCTTT	CASSSATGAGTEAFF
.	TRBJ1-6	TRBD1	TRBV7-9	TGTGCCAGCAGCTTCGACAGGGGGAAGATCGATTCACCCCTCCACTTT	CASSFDRGKIDSPLHF
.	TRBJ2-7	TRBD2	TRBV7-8	TGTGCCAGCAGCTTAATCGCTATTGCTAGCGGTCTGGAGCAGTACTTC	CASSLIAIASGLEQYF
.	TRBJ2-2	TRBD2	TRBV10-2	TGCGCCAGCATTCTAGCGGGGGGGGTACTCAACACCGGGGAGCTGTTTTTT	CASILAGGVLNTGELFF
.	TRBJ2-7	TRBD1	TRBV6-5	TGTGCCAGCAGTTACAGCTCGGGACAGACCTACGAGCAGTACTTC	CASSYSSGQTYEQYF
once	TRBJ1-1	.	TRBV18	TGTGCCAGCTCACCCCACCAGGACATGAACACTGAAGCTTTCTTT	CASSPHQDMNTEAFF
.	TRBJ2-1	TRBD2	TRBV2	TGTGCCAGCATAAGTACCCTAGCGGGAGCCCACAATGAGCAGTTCTTC	CASISTLAGAHNEQFF
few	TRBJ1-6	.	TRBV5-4	TGTGCCAGCAGCTCAGGGGACTATAATTCACCCCTCCACTTT	CASSSGDYNSPLHF
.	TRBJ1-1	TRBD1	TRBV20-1	TGCAGTGCTAGTACAGGGGGACGGACTGAAGCTTTCTTT	CSASTGGRTEAFF
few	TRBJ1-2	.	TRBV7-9	TGTGCCAGCAGCTTAATAGGGGAAGAACATGGCTACACCTTC	CASSLIGEEHGYTF